A single sample gave rise to the 31 T cell receptor beta chains below, sequenced in a study of T-cell reconstitution after alpha-beta-depleted transplantation in children. The TCRbeta library was prepared with unique molecular identifiers. One entry per CDR3 protein, called by TCRdb with MiXCR from the PCR reads. The sample consists of almost 500,000 distinct CDR3 sequences, 10% of them appearing once. The sequenced sample was PBMCs, obtained before TCRalphabeta/CD19-depleted stem cell transplant. These receptors were obtained from a child aged 2 to 10 with inherited bone marrow failure, due to receive a stem cell transplant.

This clonotype was observed a single time. Mismatch with germline at one junction end may stem from a read error. The chain combines TRBV20-1 with TRBJ1-2, with D perhaps matching TRBD1 (5 bases). This CDR3 is built from 12 residues. CDR1 is DFQATT, CDR2 SNEGSKA, per germline (reference sequence). The CDR3 DNA reads as TGCAGTGCGTTATTCGGGACGACCGGCTCCACCTTC. Residues: CSALFGTTGSTF.

There are many counts of this clonotype. The chain is built from TRBV6-2 or TRBV6-3 and TRBJ2-1; D might be TRBD1 or TRBD2, each matching 5 bases. The V gene's germline CDR1 is MNHEY and CDR2 SVGEGT. Trimming shortened V by 0 bases and J by 2 bases, and 11 bases separated the two germline ends. This CDR3 has 16 amino acids. Here the CDR3 DNA reads TGTGCCAGCAGTTACTCCGGCAGGGAGCCCTACAATGAGCAGTTCTTC. This sequence encodes CASSYSGREPYNEQFF.

Of note for this clonotype: Since a much larger clone is just one base distant, this may be a read error. V is TRBV30 and J is TRBJ2-1, with D tentatively TRBD2 (5 bases). Germline assignment: CDR1 GTSNPN and CDR2 SVGIG (reference sequence). The V end lost 4 bases, the J end lost 7 bases, and 20 bases lay between the germline ends. The CDR3 has 15 residues. This CDR3 is CAWIRWRAHVNEQFF. The CDR3 DNA is TGTGCCTGGATTCGTTGGCGGGCCCACGTAAATGAGCAGTTCTTC.

This clonotype has at least ten counts. The chain recombines TRBV10-2 with TRBJ2-7, with D possibly matching TRBD2 (5 bases). There are 14 residues in the CDR3. CDR1 and CDR2 from the germline V gene are WSHSY and SAAADI. Trimming took 3 bases from V and 3 from J, leaving 12 bases between them. CDR3 in DNA: TGCGCCAGCAGTGACCGAGGGAACCGCTACGAGCAGTACTTC. It codes for CASSDRGNRYEQYF.

As for this clonotype: This may arise from a read error, as a much more abundant clone is one base away. The chain couples TRBV6-4 to TRBJ2-7, with TRBD2 matching 7 bases. This CDR3 comprises 18 residues. CDR1 and CDR2 (germline): MRHNA, SNTAGT. V was clipped by 8 bases and J by 2 bases; unmatched bases: 21. CDR3 in amino acids: CASCVEVGGSRSAYEQYF. CDR3 bases: TGTGCCAGCTGCGTGGAGGTCGGGGGGTCCCGCTCTGCCTACGAGCAGTACTTC.

CDR3 DNA sequence: TGTGCCAGTAGTAATGCGGAGACCCAGTACTTC. Its translation is CASSNAETQYF. The rearrangement links TRBV19 to TRBJ2-5, with no clear D. From germline, CDR1 is LNHDA and CDR2 SQIVND (reference sequence). V was shortened by 4 bases and J by 5 bases, with 5 bases between the two germline ends. The CDR3 covers 11 residues.

This clonotype was recorded many times. The rearrangement links TRBV5-8 to TRBJ1-2, with 11 bases aligning to TRBD1. V shed 3 bases, J shed 3 bases, and the junction held 1 base outside the gene matches. Per germline, CDR1 SGHTS and CDR2 YDEGEE. The CDR3 runs 14 residues. The CDR3 loop reads CASSSGQGDYGYTF. The CDR3 region has the DNA TGTGCCAGCAGCTCGGGACAGGGGGACTATGGCTACACCTTC. The variable domain in full, with the rest retrieved from reference TRBV5-8 and TRBJ1-2, is EAGVTQSPTHLIKTRGQQATLRCSPISGHTSVYWYQQALGLGLQFLLWYDEGEERNRGNFPPRFSGRQFPNYSSELNVNALELEDSALYLCASSSGQGDYGYTFGSGTRLTVV.

In this sample, this clonotype turned up many times. The rearrangement links TRBV4-3 to TRBJ2-6; D gene ambiguous. Trimming left V 0 bases short and J 2 bases short, with 8 bases between. CDR1 and CDR2 from the germline V gene are LGHNA and YSLEER. CDR3 length: 16 amino acids. In nucleotides, the CDR3 is TGCGCCAGCAGCCAAGAAAAGTCGGCTGGGGCCAACGTCCTGACTTTC. The encoded protein is CASSQEKSAGANVLTF.

This rearrangement joins TRBV4-1 to TRBJ2-7, with 7 bases fitting TRBD2. The CDR3 has 17 amino acids. V lost 0 bases, J lost 0 bases, and 8 bases stayed unmatched. Germline loops: CDR1 MGHRA, CDR2 YSYEKL. The CDR3 loop reads CASSQDWASGPSYEQYF. The CDR3 bases are TGCGCCAGCAGCCAAGATTGGGCTAGCGGCCCCTCCTACGAGCAGTACTTC.

This clonotype was counted ten times or more. The chain carries TRBV6-1 and TRBJ2-2; 10 bases are a match to TRBD2. The CDR3 contains 16 residues. The germline CDR1 and CDR2 sequences are MNHNS and SASEGT. V dropped 7 bases and J dropped 4; count of bases not matched to a gene: 9. Written as DNA, the CDR3 is TGTGCCAGCACCAATCTAGCGGGAGCACCCACCGGGGAGCTGTTTTTT. It encodes CASTNLAGAPTGELFF.

This clonotype appeared many times. The chain combines TRBV27 with TRBJ2-3; the D call may be TRBD1 or TRBD2 (6 bases each). CDR1 is MNHEY, CDR2 SMNVEV, per germline (reference sequence). V gave up 7 bases and J gave up 2 bases, with 16 bases separating them. The CDR3 totals 15 residues. CDR3 residues: CASILRGDYTDTQYF. The CDR3 DNA is TGTGCCAGCATCCTTAGGGGGGATTACACAGATACGCAGTATTTT.

This clonotype was counted only a few times. This sequence joins TRBV30 and TRBJ1-2, with D perhaps matching TRBD1 (5 bases). Germline V gene data show CDR1 as GTSNPN and CDR2 as SVGIG (reference sequence). Trimming pared 0 bases from V and 8 bases from J, leaving 13 bases between. This CDR3 spans 13 amino acids. This CDR3 reads CAWSVSGSGGYTF. CDR3 bases: TGTGCCTGGAGTGTATCAGGGTCGGGCGGCTACACCTTC.

This clonotype was observed many times. The V call is TRBV9, the J call TRBJ2-5; 7 nucleotides align to TRBD2. The CDR3 extends over 14 amino acids. The germline gives CDR1 SGDLS, CDR2 YYNGEE. The trim removed 0 bases at V and 3 bases at J, leaving 2 bases unmatched. The CDR3 here is CASSVGLAEETQYF. The DNA of the CDR3 is TGTGCCAGCAGCGTAGGCCTAGCGGAAGAGACCCAGTACTTC.

Ten or more counts support this clonotype. The genes are TRBV11-2 and TRBJ2-2; D is uncertain. V lost 5 bases and J lost 4, with 8 bases in between. Germline-derived CDR1 and CDR2 are SGHAT and FQNNGV. The CDR3 is 13 amino acids. CDR3 sequence: CASSPSITGELFF. As DNA, the CDR3 is TGTGCCAGCAGCCCATCCATCACCGGGGAGCTGTTTTTT.

This clonotype turned up a few times. J is TRBJ2-7 and V is TRBV7-2; D may be TRBD1 (5 bases). CDR1 SGHTA and CDR2 FQGNSA come from the germline V gene. The ends were cut back, 2 bases at V and 0 bases at J, with 11 bases in the middle. The CDR3 length is 15 residues. The CDR3 DNA follows: TGTGCCAGCAGCTTATCAGGGTCCGCCTCCTACGAGCAGTACTTC. Protein product: CASSLSGSASYEQYF.

This clonotype was found many times. V is TRBV5-1 and J is TRBJ1-3; D not resolved. Per the germline V gene, CDR1 is SGHRS and CDR2 is YFSETQ. CDR3 size: 13 residues. Trimming shortened V by 4 bases and J by 0 bases, and 5 bases separated the two germline ends. For the CDR3, the DNA is TGCGCCAGCAGCCAGAGCTCTGGAAACACCATATATTTT. Translating gives CASSQSSGNTIYF.

J is TRBJ2-7 and V is TRBV4-1; tentative D call: TRBD2 (5 bases). Trimming left V 0 bases short and J 4 bases short, with 13 bases between. Germline values: CDR1 MGHRA, CDR2 YSYEKL. The CDR3 totals 15 residues. The CDR3 nucleotides are TGCGCCAGCAGCCAAGATCCCGGGAATCTGTACGAGCAGTACTTC. This encodes CASSQDPGNLYEQYF.

This clonotype turned up a few times. The rearrangement uses TRBV3-1 and TRBJ2-1, with D unresolved. V was clipped by 0 bases and J by 4 bases, with 4 bases between them. The CDR3 runs to 13 residues. Germline CDR1 reads LGHDT; CDR2 reads YNNKEL (reference sequence). The CDR3 DNA reads TGTGCCAGCAGCCAAGAGTGGTACAATGAGCAGTTCTTC. Translated, it gives CASSQEWYNEQFF.

This clonotype was picked up many times. The rearrangement joins TRBV6-1 to TRBJ1-1; D is unresolved. The CDR3 is 14 residues long. The ends were cut back, 6 bases at V and 0 bases at J, with 11 bases in the middle. Germline V lookup: CDR1 MNHNS, CDR2 SASEGT. The CDR3: CASREYGMNTEAFF. The CDR3 DNA is TGTGCCAGCAGGGAGTACGGAATGAACACTGAAGCTTTCTTT.

This clonotype occurred many times. The chain combines TRBV5-1 with TRBJ2-1; 12 nucleotides line up with TRBD2. After removal of 4 bases from V and 4 bases from J, the junction contained 6 bases not matched to a gene. Germline values: CDR1 SGHRS, CDR2 YFSETQ. This CDR3 has 16 amino acids. In nucleotides, the CDR3 is TGCGCCAGCAGCATGATGACTAGCGGGAGTTACAATGAGCAGTTCTTC. It translates to CASSMMTSGSYNEQFF.

This clonotype was detected ten times or more. This chain joins TRBV29-1 and TRBJ1-2; no definite D call. The CDR3 has 14 residues. CDR1 is SQVTM, CDR2 ANQGSEA, per germline. Trimming cost V 0 bases and J 4 bases, with 12 bases left between them. As DNA, the CDR3 is TGCAGCGTTGAAGATACGGAGGCCTTCTATGGCTACACCTTC. Residues: CSVEDTEAFYGYTF.

This clonotype was detected ten times or more. The V call is TRBV7-2, the J call TRBJ2-1; D is ambiguous. Germline values: CDR1 SGHTA, CDR2 FQGNSA. V was pared by 0 bases and J by 9 bases, with 9 bases between. The CDR3 sequence is 13 residues long. The CDR3 sequence: CASSLALGLEQFF. For the CDR3, the DNA is TGTGCCAGCAGCTTAGCTCTAGGTCTTGAGCAGTTCTTC.

This clonotype was seen many times. The V gene is TRBV4-3, the J gene TRBJ2-7; no definite D call. Germline V gene data show CDR1 as LGHNA and CDR2 as YSLEER. The CDR3 contains 14 residues. Trimming removed 1 base at V and 3 bases at J, with 10 bases between. The CDR3 reads CASSQAIGYYEQYF. The CDR3 DNA follows: TGCGCCAGCAGCCAAGCAATTGGCTACTACGAGCAGTACTTC.

The table lists this clonotype with a few counts. The chain has TRBV25-1 and TRBJ2-3; 7 nucleotides agree with TRBD2. The germline CDR1 and CDR2 sequences are MGHDK and SYGVNS. The CDR3 is made up of 15 amino acids. J was trimmed by 1 base and V by 3 bases; bases with no gene match: 4. The CDR3 nucleotides read TGTGCCAGCAGTGACCTCGCGGGAGGCACAGATACGCAGTATTTT. It specifies CASSDLAGGTDTQYF.

This clonotype was detected a few times. The V call is TRBV27, the J call TRBJ2-3; no definite D call. The germline V gene encodes CDR1 MNHEY and CDR2 SMNVEV (reference sequence). Trimming took 3 bases from V and 4 from J, leaving 14 bases between them. There are 15 residues in the CDR3. In DNA, the CDR3 is TGTGCCAGCAGTTTGGTTGGTGGACCCCCAGATACGCAGTATTTT. It translates to CASSLVGGPPDTQYF.

The sample holds a few counts of this clonotype. J is TRBJ2-2 and V is TRBV27; the match to TRBD2 covers 9 bases. The CDR3 contains 14 residues. CDR1 is MNHEY and CDR2 is SMNVEV in the germline V gene (reference sequence). V shed 6 bases and J 2 bases; nucleotides not matched to a gene: 1. CDR3 amino acids: CASRLAGNTGELFF. Here the CDR3 DNA reads TGTGCCAGCAGACTAGCGGGCAACACCGGGGAGCTGTTTTTT.

At least ten counts were recorded for this clonotype. The rearrangement joins TRBV7-9 to TRBJ1-6; D gene uncertain. The V gene's germline CDR1 is SEHNR and CDR2 FQNEAQ (reference sequence). V lost 1 base to trimming and J lost 7 bases, with 11 bases between them. The CDR3 length is 15 residues. The CDR3 loop is CASSLEQFPNSPLHF. The CDR3 DNA follows: TGTGCCAGCAGCTTAGAGCAGTTTCCAAATTCACCCCTCCACTTT.

The table lists this clonotype with many counts. The chain recombines TRBV7-2 with TRBJ1-1, with D tentatively TRBD1 (5 bases). The CDR3 spans 15 residues. The germline gives CDR1 SGHTA, CDR2 FQGNSA. Between the trimmed V and J ends, which lost 9 bases and 3 bases, there was a span of 20 bases. The CDR3 is CARSPPGRWYTEAFF. DNA of the CDR3: TGTGCCAGAAGCCCGCCGGGACGGTGGTACACTGAAGCTTTCTTT.

This clonotype was picked up a small number of times. The rearrangement joins TRBV11-1 to TRBJ2-1; D is undetermined. Trimming pared 8 bases from V and 2 bases from J, leaving 28 bases between. There are 19 residues in the CDR3. From germline, CDR1 is SGHAT and CDR2 FQDESV (reference sequence). For the CDR3, the DNA is TGTGCCAGCCAGACGACACTCGTTGCGTTCCACGCCACCTACAATGAGCAGTTCTTC. Translation: CASQTTLVAFHATYNEQFF.

This clonotype turned up a few times. The chain recombines TRBV12-3 or TRBV12-4 with TRBJ1-4; D is ambiguous. This CDR3 is 17 amino acids long. Trimming took off 5 bases at V and 0 bases at J, with 16 bases between the two ends. The CDR3 sequence is CASSPLFVGSTNEKLFF. The CDR3 DNA reads as TGTGCCAGCAGTCCCCTATTCGTGGGGTCAACTAATGAAAAACTGTTTTTT.

This clonotype was recorded at least ten times. The chain couples TRBV27 to TRBJ2-7; TRBD1 matches at 7 bases. CDR1 and CDR2 from the germline V gene are MNHEY and SMNVEV (reference sequence). After removal of 4 bases from V and 3 bases from J, the junction contained 12 bases not matched to a gene. CDR3 size: 16 residues. CDR3: CASSSFPGQILYEQYF. Written as DNA, the CDR3 is TGTGCCAGCAGTTCATTCCCGGGACAGATACTCTACGAGCAGTACTTC.